This TCR beta chain was sequenced during a study of blood T cell repertoires in COVID-19. Whole-study context: From the United States, Italy and Spain came samples of acute and convalescent COVID-19. The analysed material was cDNA or gDNA that came from T cells, B-cell-depleted T cells, or PBMCs.

The CDR3 length is 15 residues. The germline V gene encodes CDR1 MNHEY and CDR2 SVGAGI. V lost 6 bases and J lost 3, with 15 bases in between. Profiling relied on immunoSEQ multiplex PCR, and the TCRdb table lists in-frame clones only, not all of them. The sample holds approximately 110,000 clones, approximately 81% seen once. The receptor's source is a human donor in a cohort sampled during active COVID-19. This chain connects TRBV6-5 to TRBJ1-5; D might be TRBD1 (5 bases). Sequencing input: peripheral blood. The DNA of the CDR3 is TGTGCCAGCAGGGGCGGGACCCCACTCAATCAGCCCCAGCATTTT. Translating it yields CASRGGTPLNQPQHF.